The present entry profiles one T cell receptor (beta chain) with its context. This entry is derived from a study of blood T cell repertoires in COVID-19. Study-wide context: Some COVID-19 samples were acute and others convalescent; all came from the United States, Italy and Spain. Sources were T cells, B-cell-depleted T cells, or PBMCs; the material itself was cDNA or gDNA.

Original processing notes: Reference gene primer amplification yielded estimated nucleated cell counts. Generated by immunoSEQ multiplex PCR, the TCRdb table keeps only in-frame clones and is missing some. V and J calls and clone size are as listed in that table; D and trimming were resolved from the DNA. The table includes about 20,000 clones, 75% to 95% detected once. CDR3 size: 14 residues. Looked up from germline, CDR1 is SGHTA and CDR2 is FQGNSA. V shed 5 bases and J 9 bases; nucleotides not matched to a gene: 8. The source material was peripheral blood. The origin of this receptor is a man between 70 and 80 years old with active COVID-19. The J gene is TRBJ2-4, the V gene TRBV7-2, with 9 bases that match TRBD1. CDR3 DNA: TGTGCCAGCAGCCCCCAACGACAGGGGGGCATTCAGTACTTC. Translation gives CASSPQRQGGIQYF. The full variable domain, in which reference TRBV7-2 and TRBJ2-4 provide the parts outside the CDR3, is GAGVSQSPSNKVTEKGKDVELRCDPISGHTALYWYRQSLGQGLEFLIYFQGNSAPDKSGLPSDRFSAERTGGSVSTLTIQRTQQEDSAVYLCASSPQRQGGIQYFGAGTRLSVL.